This T cell receptor (beta chain) was captured in a study of blood T cell repertoires in COVID-19. Libraries were prepared by immunoSEQ multiplex PCR; TCRdb keeps only in-frame clonotypes and omits some of them. The sample has about 140,000 clones, around 82% seen once; the top ten hold 4%. Germline V gene lookup returns CDR1 ENHRY and CDR2 SYGVKD. The ends lost 6 bases at V and 8 bases at J; junction bases unmatched: 15. CDR3 length equals 15 residues. The chain recombines TRBV10-3 with TRBJ1-2; 7 positions match TRBD1. This TCR came from a woman in her sixties with acute or convalescent COVID-19. The sample was peripheral blood. The CDR3, as DNA: TGTGCCATCAGCGATCCGGGACAGCCTCTCTTCGGCTACACCTTC. This translates into CAISDPGQPLFGYTF.